This T cell receptor beta chain was profiled in a study of T-cell memory formation after mild COVID-19. The study's findings and limits: Detection of some responders pre-infection suggested pre-existing cross-reactive memory T cells participated.

Remarks on this clonotype: Its antigen is unknown.

TCRdb used MiXCR to reprocess the 5' RACE reads, holding one entry per CDR3 protein. The sample holds roughly 350,000 distinct CDR3 sequences, about an eighth seen once. This CDR3 region has 13 residues. With V trimmed by 0 bases and J by 8 bases, 4 bases remained unmatched. Germline CDR1 is DFQATT and CDR2 is SNEGSKA (reference sequence). The source of this sequence is a man between 18 and 29 years old who had mild COVID-19 (a few samples of this study predate the infection). Cell type and time point are not known. The chain has TRBV20-1 and TRBJ1-2; 9 bases fit TRBD1. The sequencing input was PBMCs or a T cell subset sorted from them (not recorded which). The CDR3 nucleotides read TGCAGTGCTAGAGATGCGACAGGGGGAGGCTACACCTTC. It translates to CSARDATGGGYTF.